The 17 T cell receptor beta chains below come from one sample, sequenced in a study of T cell changes during pregnancy in multiple sclerosis. Assay: immunoSEQ multiplex PCR; the TCRdb copy retains only in-frame clones and omits some. The sample gives under 70,000 clones, around 90% of which show up once; about 0.76% is in the top ten. Specimen: CD4+ T cells from peripheral blood mononuclear cells, collected in the first trimester of pregnancy. Receptor source: a female donor with multiple sclerosis, enrolled in a pregnancy study.

The chain combines TRBV11-1 with TRBJ2-7, with D maybe TRBD2 (7 bases). Trimming took 9 bases from V and 1 from J, leaving 25 bases between them. Germline-derived CDR1 and CDR2 are SGHAT and FQDESV (reference sequence). This CDR3 comprises 17 residues. CDR3: CASKKGGYSGASYEQYF. The CDR3 DNA reads TGTGCCAGTAAAAAAGGGGGGTACAGCGGGGCGTCCTACGAGCAGTACTTC.

This chain joins TRBV7-9 and TRBJ1-3; 12 nucleotides match TRBD1. Germline V CDR1 and CDR2: SEHNR, FQNEAQ (reference sequence). The CDR3 runs to 15 residues. V lost 5 bases and J lost 7; bases outside the gene matches: 6. The CDR3 is CASSLGQGAGNTIYF. The CDR3 DNA reads TGTGCCAGCAGCCTGGGACAGGGGGCGGGGAACACCATATATTTT.

The chain couples TRBV5-1 to TRBJ2-7; tentatively, D is TRBD1 (6 bases). Germline CDR1 reads SGHRS; CDR2 reads YFSETQ. V was pared by 4 bases and J by 6 bases, with 11 bases between. CDR3 length: 12 amino acids. The CDR3 sequence: CASSPDSREQYF. CDR3 nucleotides: TGCGCCAGCAGCCCGGACAGTCGCGAGCAGTACTTC.

This clone was counted only a few times. The CDR3: CACPGTANTEAFF. As DNA, the CDR3 is TGTGCCTGTCCCGGGACAGCGAACACTGAAGCTTTCTTT. The V and J genes are TRBV30 and TRBJ1-1, with 7 positions matching TRBD1. Trimming at V came to 6 bases and at J to 1 base, leaving 5 bases not matched to a gene. CDR1 is GTSNPN, CDR2 SVGIG, per germline (reference sequence). The CDR3 extends over 13 amino acids.

The chain is built from TRBV30 and TRBJ1-2; the match to TRBD1 covers 9 bases. V shed 2 bases and J 4 bases; nucleotides not matched to a gene: 5. This CDR3 spans 14 amino acids. Germline V gives CDR1 GTSNPN, CDR2 SVGIG (reference sequence). CDR3: CAWSPTTGGYGYTF. The CDR3 DNA is TGTGCCTGGAGTCCCACGACAGGGGGCTATGGCTACACCTTC.

Remarks on this clone: The junction does not match germline at one end; this may be a read error. The chain joins TRBV7-7 to TRBJ1-6; 8 nucleotides align to TRBD1. The V gene's germline CDR1 is SSHAT and CDR2 FNYEAQ (reference sequence). The CDR3 consists of 13 residues. CDR3 coding DNA: TGTGCTAGCAGCTCCGGGACAGGTTCACCCCTCCACTTT. Translation: CASSSGTGSPLHF. The variable domain in full, completed from reference TRBV7-7 and TRBJ1-6, reads GAGVSQSPRYKVTKRGQDVTLRCDPISSHATLYWYQQALGQGPEFLTYFNYEAQPDKSGLPSDRFSAERPEGSISTLTIQRTEQRDSAMYRCASSSGTGSPLHFGNGTRLTVT.

V is TRBV5-4 and J is TRBJ2-5; TRBD2 matches at 11 bases. CDR1 SGHNT and CDR2 YYREEE come from the germline V gene (reference sequence). Germline trimming cut 1 base from V and 5 bases from J; bases unmatched to any gene: 4. The CDR3 runs 15 residues. The CDR3 region has the DNA TGTGCCAGCAGCTTGAGACTAGCGGGGAAGGAGACCCAGTACTTC. Protein sequence: CASSLRLAGKETQYF.

V gene TRBV18 combines with J gene TRBJ1-6; 8 nucleotides agree with TRBD1. Germline CDR1 KGHSH, CDR2 LQKENI. The CDR3 extends over 15 amino acids. Trimming took 2 bases from V and 9 from J; bases not matched to a gene: 6. The CDR3 coding sequence is TGTGCCAGCTCACCAGAGACAGGGGCGGGTTCACCCCTCCACTTT. The encoded protein is CASSPETGAGSPLHF.

The CDR3 here is CASSQESWAEQYF. In nucleotides, the CDR3 is TGTGCCAGCAGCCAAGAATCCTGGGCCGAGCAGTACTTC. The chain employs TRBV14 and TRBJ2-7; D is undetermined. CDR1 and CDR2 (germline): SGHDN, FVKESK. Trimming took 0 bases from V and 6 from J, leaving 9 bases between them. The CDR3 is 13 residues long.

The rearrangement links TRBV5-6 to TRBJ2-1, with D perhaps matching TRBD1 (6 bases). Germline-derived CDR1 and CDR2 are SGHDT and YYEEEE. The CDR3 has 19 residues. V lost 3 bases and J 1 base, leaving 23 bases between the germline ends. This CDR3 reads CASSSIFRTGFESYNEQFF. The CDR3, as DNA: TGTGCCAGCAGCTCTATTTTCCGTACAGGGTTCGAGTCCTACAATGAGCAGTTCTTC.

This sequence joins TRBV5-4 and TRBJ1-5, with D unresolved. Germline V gene sequence: CDR1 SGHNT, CDR2 YYREEE (reference sequence). This CDR3 is 12 amino acids long. Trimming took off 0 bases at V and 6 bases at J, with 4 bases between the two ends. This CDR3 is CASSLAGQPQHF. As DNA, the CDR3 is TGTGCCAGCAGCTTGGCGGGTCAGCCCCAGCATTTT.

This clone rates as medium-sized. This chain connects TRBV2 to TRBJ1-6, with D hard to call. Germline CDR1 and CDR2: SNHLY and FYNNEI. The CDR3 length is 13 residues. V was shortened by 3 bases and J by 8 bases, with 8 bases between the two germline ends. The CDR3 coding sequence is TGTGCCAGCAGTGAGGGCAGACATTCACCCCTCCACTTT. As protein: CASSEGRHSPLHF.

The rearrangement uses TRBV11-1 and TRBJ2-1, with 7 positions matching TRBD1. V was pared by 5 bases and J by 3 bases, with 7 bases of the junction left unmatched. In germline, CDR1 is SGHAT, CDR2 FQDESV (reference sequence). The CDR3 has 15 residues. In DNA form, the CDR3 reads TGTGCCAGCAGCACCAACGGACAGGACTACAATGAGCAGTTCTTC. Its protein product is CASSTNGQDYNEQFF.

The chain carries TRBV6-6 and TRBJ2-1, with a possible D match to TRBD1 (5 bases). The CDR3 is 16 amino acids. The V gene's germline CDR1 is MNHNY and CDR2 SVGAGI (reference sequence). Trimming shortened V by 5 bases and J by 0 bases, and 14 bases separated the two germline ends. The CDR3 is CASSTQGTSSYNEQFF. The CDR3 DNA reads as TGTGCCAGCAGTACCCAGGGTACCAGCTCCTACAATGAGCAGTTCTTC.

The V gene is TRBV4-2, the J gene TRBJ2-1; 7 positions agree with TRBD2. The CDR3 is 16 amino acids. The germline CDR1 and CDR2 sequences are LGHNA and YNFKEQ. The V and J ends lost 4 bases and 0 bases, in that order; junction bases with no gene match: 6. CDR3 amino acids: CASSRQRGSSYNEQFF. The CDR3 nucleotides read TGTGCCAGCAGCCGACAGCGGGGTAGCTCCTACAATGAGCAGTTCTTC.

The chain combines TRBV5-5 with TRBJ1-2; D might be TRBD1 (6 bases). The ends were cut back, 0 bases at V and 4 bases at J, with 13 bases in the middle. There are 15 residues in the CDR3. Germline V gives CDR1 SGHKS, CDR2 YYEKEE (reference sequence). The CDR3 bases are TGTGCCAGCAGCTTGGAAGGGGGTCTGGGCTATGGCTACACCTTC. This gives the protein CASSLEGGLGYGYTF.

The chain links TRBV19 to TRBJ1-1; 7 nucleotides align to TRBD1. Trimming cost V 4 bases and J 6 bases; bases outside gene matches: 5. There are 13 residues in the CDR3. The V gene's germline CDR1 is LNHDA and CDR2 SQIVND (reference sequence). As DNA, the CDR3 is TGTGCCAGTAGTAGCCCCAGGGGGGCTGAAGCTTTCTTT. Its protein product is CASSSPRGAEAFF.